These 26 T cell receptor beta chains were all obtained from the same sample, sequenced in a study of blood T cell repertoires in COVID-19. The method was immunoSEQ multiplex PCR; TCRdb's version includes in-frame clones alone and lacks a portion of them. The data show about 200,000 clones, about 88% seen once. Specimen: peripheral blood. The receptors originated from a man aged 45-60 years with COVID-19, enrolled during active disease.

This clone was counted ten times or more. The rearrangement uses TRBV7-6 and TRBJ2-3, with 7 bases identical to TRBD1. The V gene's germline CDR1 is SGHVS and CDR2 FNYEAQ. This CDR3 is 16 amino acids long. With 5 bases clipped from V and 6 bases from J, the junction kept 14 bases outside the gene matches. The CDR3 nucleotides are TGTGCCAGCAGCCCGGGTCCAGGGGGACCTGGGGATACGCAGTATTTT. It encodes CASSPGPGGPGDTQYF.

A word on this clone: The same CDR3 is also encoded by other DNA sequences in this sample. The chain links TRBV18 to TRBJ2-5; 9 bases agree with TRBD1. Germline CDR1 reads KGHSH; CDR2 reads LQKENI. The CDR3 has 15 residues. Trimming took 3 bases from V and 2 from J; bases not matched to a gene: 4. CDR3 residues: CASSPPGQGQETQYF. The CDR3 bases are TGTGCCAGCTCACCTCCGGGACAGGGTCAAGAGACCCAGTACTTC.

CDR3 in amino acids: CASSQPDRGTGNTIYF. CDR3 bases: TGCGCCAGCAGCCAACCCGACAGGGGGACTGGAAACACCATATATTTT. J is TRBJ1-3 and V is TRBV4-1; 9 bases line up with TRBD1. V gave up 2 bases and J gave up 2 bases; unmatched junction bases: 4. The germline gives CDR1 MGHRA, CDR2 YSYEKL. There are 16 residues in the CDR3.

The rearrangement joins TRBV4-3 to TRBJ1-4; unclear D gene. V was cut by 0 bases and J by 10 bases, with 15 bases left in between. This CDR3 spans 15 amino acids. Germline lookup yields CDR1 LGHNA and CDR2 YSLEER. The DNA of the CDR3 is TGCGCCAGCAGCCAAGAAGCCGGGCGCCGGGGAAAACTGTTTTTT. Amino acids: CASSQEAGRRGKLFF.

This chain links TRBV11-1 with TRBJ2-3; D gene ambiguous. Germline-derived CDR1 and CDR2 are SGHAT and FQDESV (reference sequence). The V end lost 6 bases, the J end lost 2 bases, and 9 bases lay between the germline ends. The CDR3 runs 13 residues. CDR3: CASSLHYTDTQYF. In DNA form, the CDR3 reads TGTGCCAGCAGTCTCCACTACACAGATACGCAGTATTTT.

The J gene is TRBJ2-7, the V gene TRBV5-1, with D hard to call. This CDR3 is built from 13 residues. Trimming pared 4 bases from V and 3 bases from J, leaving 11 bases between. CDR1 and CDR2 from the germline V gene are SGHRS and YFSETQ. The CDR3 is CASSPGGIYEQYF. Written as DNA, the CDR3 is TGCGCCAGCAGCCCGGGTGGAATCTACGAGCAGTACTTC.

CDR3 loop: CASSLAGGGAQETQYF. The CDR3 region has the DNA TGTGCCAGCAGCTTAGCCGGCGGGGGAGCGCAAGAGACCCAGTACTTC. The chain uses TRBV7-2 and TRBJ2-5, with 7 nucleotides matching TRBD2. Germline V gene lookup returns CDR1 SGHTA and CDR2 FQGNSA. After removal of 0 bases from V and 2 bases from J, the junction contained 6 bases not matched to a gene. This CDR3 comprises 16 residues.

This clone was found once. The chain recombines TRBV12-3 or TRBV12-4 with TRBJ1-2; TRBD1 is a possible D gene (6 bases). The length of the CDR3 is 13 residues. The ends were cut back, 7 bases at V and 8 bases at J, with 17 bases in the middle. Here the CDR3 reads CASTKGEGVGYTF. In nucleotides, the CDR3 is TGTGCCAGCACCAAGGGGGAGGGCGTCGGCTACACCTTC.

The chain carries TRBV30 and TRBJ1-5, with D possibly being TRBD1 (5 bases). V was clipped by 0 bases and J by 5 bases, with 11 bases between them. Per germline, CDR1 GTSNPN and CDR2 SVGIG (reference sequence). The CDR3 has 14 residues. CDR3 in DNA: TGTGCCTGGAGTGTATGGGGGGGAGATCAGCCCCAGCATTTT. It specifies CAWSVWGGDQPQHF.

The chain links TRBV27 to TRBJ1-2, with 10 bases fitting TRBD1. Germline CDR1 MNHEY, CDR2 SMNVEV (reference sequence). The CDR3 totals 14 residues. Germline trimming cut 5 bases from V and 3 bases from J; bases unmatched to any gene: 3. In DNA, the CDR3 is TGTGCCAGCAGTAGGGACAGGGGAGACTATGGCTACACCTTC. Protein product: CASSRDRGDYGYTF.

This clone has a handful of counts. The chain combines TRBV19 with TRBJ1-5; D gene ambiguous. Trimming took 0 bases from V and 4 from J, leaving 13 bases between them. Germline lookup yields CDR1 LNHDA and CDR2 SQIVND (reference sequence). This CDR3 contains 16 residues. The CDR3 nucleotides read TGTGCCAGTAGTATAGATCGGGAGGGCGCAAATCAGCCCCAGCATTTT. This codes for CASSIDREGANQPQHF.

The V gene is TRBV19, the J gene TRBJ2-3, with 10 bases identical to TRBD1. Germline V gene data show CDR1 as LNHDA and CDR2 as SQIVND (reference sequence). V lost 3 bases and J lost 5; bases outside the gene matches: 5. CDR3 length: 15 residues. In DNA, the CDR3 is TGTGCCAGTAGTATGGGACAGGGGACGAGAGATACGCAGTATTTT. It yields the protein CASSMGQGTRDTQYF.

In this sample, this clone turned up once. The CDR3 DNA follows: TGTGCCAGCAGTCCGTCCCGGGATAAGGGTAATTCACCCCTCCACTTT. Protein product: CASSPSRDKGNSPLHF. J is TRBJ1-6 and V is TRBV6-2 or TRBV6-3, with D hard to call. V was shortened by 5 bases and J by 6 bases, with 17 bases between the two germline ends. The CDR3 runs 16 residues. Germline lookup yields CDR1 MNHEY and CDR2 SVGEGT.

The sample holds one count of this clone. The genes are TRBV3-1 (or the pseudogene TRBV3-2) and TRBJ2-5; TRBD1 agrees at 7 bases. J lost 5 bases, V lost 1 base, and 4 bases had no gene match. The CDR3 sequence is 14 residues long. Looked up from germline, CDR1 is LGHDT and CDR2 is YNNKEL (reference sequence). The CDR3 spells CASSQGQGAETQYF. The CDR3 region has the DNA TGTGCCAGCAGCCAAGGACAGGGTGCCGAGACCCAGTACTTC.

The chain carries TRBV24-1 and TRBJ2-7, with 7 bases lining up with TRBD1. V shed 5 bases and J 9 bases; nucleotides not matched to a gene: 9. The CDR3 is 13 residues long. Per germline, CDR1 KGHDR and CDR2 SFDVKD. The CDR3 nucleotides read TGTGCCACCAGTGGGGACAGTGCTTTCGGGCAGTACTTC. Encoded protein: CATSGDSAFGQYF.

The chain couples TRBV5-6 to TRBJ1-5, with 9 nucleotides matching TRBD1. J gave up 4 bases and V 0 bases, and 2 bases lay outside the gene matches. This CDR3 is 15 amino acids long. Germline values: CDR1 SGHDT, CDR2 YYEEEE. DNA of the CDR3: TGTGCCAGCAGCTTGGCGACAGGGGGGAATCAGCCCCAGCATTTT. This encodes CASSLATGGNQPQHF.

The chain has TRBV28 and TRBJ2-7; D not certain. The V gene lost 8 bases and the J gene lost 4 bases, with 15 bases spanning the gap. The germline gives CDR1 MDHEN, CDR2 SYDVKM. The CDR3 consists of 13 residues. DNA of the CDR3: TGTGCCAGCTCTGACACGACGCTTTACGAGCAGTACTTC. Its protein product is CASSDTTLYEQYF.

This chain uses TRBV6-5 with TRBJ2-7; 9 bases line up with TRBD2. This CDR3 is 13 amino acids long. V was pared by 8 bases and J by 4 bases, with 6 bases of the junction left unmatched. CDR1 is MNHEY and CDR2 is SVGAGI in the germline V gene. In nucleotides, the CDR3 is TGTGCCAGCCAAGCGGGAGGCAGGTACGAGCAGTACTTC. It specifies CASQAGGRYEQYF.

The chain couples TRBV20-1 to TRBJ2-3, with no clear D. CDR1 and CDR2 from the germline V gene are DFQATT and SNEGSKA (reference sequence). V was pared by 5 bases and J by 4 bases, with 7 bases between. The CDR3 contains 11 residues. This chain's CDR3 is CSALYADTQYF. CDR3 coding DNA: TGCAGTGCTCTATACGCAGATACGCAGTATTTT.

The chain combines TRBV5-5 with TRBJ2-1; 8 nucleotides match TRBD2. V gave up 0 bases and J gave up 4 bases; unmatched junction bases: 12. Per germline, CDR1 SGHKS and CDR2 YYEKEE (reference sequence). This CDR3 is built from 18 residues. The CDR3 bases are TGTGCCAGCAGCTTGGCTCATGGGCGGGAGGAGCGGTACAATGAGCAGTTCTTC. Protein: CASSLAHGREERYNEQFF.

The V and J genes are TRBV5-4 and TRBJ2-6; D gene unclear. Trimming stripped 0 bases from V and 1 base from J, with 11 bases between. The CDR3 extends over 17 amino acids. Germline V lookup: CDR1 SGHNT, CDR2 YYREEE (reference sequence). CDR3 coding DNA: TGTGCCAGCAGCTTGGATCCGGGTAGGTCTGGGGCCAACGTCCTGACTTTC. Residues: CASSLDPGRSGANVLTF.

The rearrangement uses TRBV27 and TRBJ2-3, with 8 bases lining up with TRBD2. Germline V CDR1 and CDR2: MNHEY, SMNVEV (reference sequence). The CDR3 contains 17 residues. With 2 bases clipped from V and 1 base from J, the junction kept 8 bases outside the gene matches. CDR3 in DNA: TGTGCCAGCAGTTTAAGACCAGCGGGAGCTGGCACAGATACGCAGTATTTT. Its protein product is CASSLRPAGAGTDTQYF.

The chain recombines TRBV7-3 with TRBJ2-7, with D perhaps TRBD1 (5 bases). The CDR3 has 14 amino acids. Looked up from germline, CDR1 is SGHTA and CDR2 is FQGTGA. V lost 2 bases, J lost 4 bases, and 12 bases lay in between. CDR3 nucleotide sequence: TGTGCCAGCAGCTTATCAGGGTATGGGTACGAGCAGTACTTC. This sequence encodes CASSLSGYGYEQYF.

The chain employs TRBV3-1 (or the pseudogene TRBV3-2) and TRBJ2-5; TRBD2 agrees at 10 bases. The CDR3 has 14 residues. CDR1 and CDR2 from the germline V gene are LGHDT and YNNKEL (reference sequence). Trimming cost V 6 bases and J 5 bases; bases outside gene matches: 6. The CDR3 protein is CASRGSGGAETQYF. The DNA of the CDR3 is TGTGCCAGCAGAGGCAGCGGGGGGGCCGAGACCCAGTACTTC.

The genes are TRBV7-3 and TRBJ2-1, with D unclear. The germline V gene has CDR1 SGHTA and CDR2 FQGTGA. CDR3 length: 13 amino acids. V lost 5 bases to trimming and J lost 4 bases, with 9 bases between them. The CDR3 loop is CASSIDIYNEQFF. The DNA of the CDR3 is TGTGCCAGCAGCATAGACATTTACAATGAGCAGTTCTTC.

The gene calls are TRBV19 and TRBJ2-7; possibly TRBD2 for D (6 bases). Germline CDR1 and CDR2: LNHDA and SQIVND (reference sequence). The CDR3 length is 13 residues. Between the trimmed V and J ends, which lost 2 bases and 7 bases, there was a span of 12 bases. CDR3 residues: CASSIPLGTEQYF. CDR3 nucleotides: TGTGCCAGTAGTATACCCCTTGGGACTGAGCAGTACTTC. The full variable domain, completed using reference TRBV19 and TRBJ2-7, is DGGITQSPKYLFRKEGQNVTLSCEQNLNHDAMYWYRQDPGQGLRLIYYSQIVNDFQKGDIAEGYSVSREKKESFPLTVTSAQKNPTAFYLCASSIPLGTEQYFGPGTRLTVT.